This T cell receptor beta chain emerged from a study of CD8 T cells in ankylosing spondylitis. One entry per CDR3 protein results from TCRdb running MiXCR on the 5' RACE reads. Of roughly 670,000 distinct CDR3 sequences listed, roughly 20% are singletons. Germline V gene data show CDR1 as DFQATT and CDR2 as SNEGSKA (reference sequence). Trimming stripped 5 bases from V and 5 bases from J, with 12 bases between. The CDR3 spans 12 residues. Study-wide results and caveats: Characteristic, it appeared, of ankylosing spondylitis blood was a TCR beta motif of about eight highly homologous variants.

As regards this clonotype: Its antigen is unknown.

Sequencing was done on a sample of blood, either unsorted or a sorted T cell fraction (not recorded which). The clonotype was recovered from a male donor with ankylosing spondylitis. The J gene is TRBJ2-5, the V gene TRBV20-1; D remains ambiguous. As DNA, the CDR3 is TGCAGTGCTTGGGCCACGGCGGAGACCCAGTACTTC. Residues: CSAWATAETQYF.